The 28 T cell receptor beta chains in this list originate from one sample, sequenced in a study of control samples from healthy donors and cancer patients. Some clones are missing from TCRdb's copy, which holds only in-frame ones; the method was immunoSEQ multiplex PCR. The sample includes tens of thousands of clones, around 93% of them seen just once. The sample taken for sequencing was PBMCs. All receptors derive from a man aged 30 to 45 with colorectal cancer.

The genes are TRBV7-9 and TRBJ1-6; D is possibly TRBD1 (6 bases). Germline loops: CDR1 SEHNR, CDR2 FQNEAQ (reference sequence). The length of the CDR3 is 17 residues. With 3 bases removed from V and 7 bases from J, the gap between germline ends came to 19 bases. CDR3: CASSFFYQGRLNSPLHF. The CDR3, as DNA: TGTGCCAGCAGCTTCTTCTATCAGGGGCGTCTAAATTCACCCCTCCACTTT.

The DNA for the CDR3 is TGTGCCAGCAGTTCCGTCAGGCTGGACAATGAGCAGTTCTTC. Its protein is CASSSVRLDNEQFF. The V gene is TRBV6-2 or TRBV6-3, the J gene TRBJ2-1; no reliable D call. V dropped 4 bases and J dropped 5 bases, with 12 bases sitting between them. Germline loops: CDR1 MNHEY, CDR2 SVGEGT. The CDR3 length is 14 residues.

This chain links TRBV18 with TRBJ1-1; D call uncertain. The CDR3 extends over 13 amino acids. Germline V CDR1 and CDR2: KGHSH, LQKENI. V lost 2 bases and J lost 1, with 5 bases in between. The CDR3, as DNA: TGTGCCAGCTCACCATCGGCGAACACTGAAGCTTTCTTT. It codes for CASSPSANTEAFF.

The V and J genes are TRBV4-2 and TRBJ2-2; 7 nucleotides align to TRBD1. The J segment lost 6 bases and the V segment lost 2 bases, leaving 9 bases of the junction unmatched. The CDR3 is 16 amino acids. The germline V gene has CDR1 LGHNA and CDR2 YNFKEQ. This CDR3 reads CASSQMRGLGSGELFF. CDR3 nucleotides: TGTGCCAGCAGCCAAATGAGGGGGCTCGGGTCCGGGGAGCTGTTTTTT.

The rearrangement joins TRBV14 to TRBJ2-5; perhaps TRBD1 as D (7 bases). There are 20 residues in the CDR3. Germline-derived CDR1 and CDR2 are SGHDN and FVKESK. V was clipped by 4 bases and J by 0 bases, with 27 bases between them. Here the CDR3 DNA reads TGTGCCAGCAGCCCGGCAAGGAGGGCCGGAGGGGGCCTGTACCAAGAGACCCAGTACTTC. Translated, it gives CASSPARRAGGGLYQETQYF.

The chain links TRBV4-1 to TRBJ1-5, with a possible D match to TRBD1 (5 bases). The CDR3 is 19 residues long. The V end was cut by 3 bases, the J end by 0 bases, with 21 bases between. Germline lookup yields CDR1 MGHRA and CDR2 YSYEKL. CDR3: CASSHPRRGAGNSNQPQHF. CDR3 nucleotide sequence: TGCGCCAGCAGCCACCCAAGAAGAGGGGCGGGAAATAGCAATCAGCCCCAGCATTTT.

Points on this clone: This sample also contains other DNA sequences that code for the same CDR3. The chain has TRBV6-5 and TRBJ1-1; D remains unclear. Germline CDR1 is MNHEY and CDR2 is SVGAGI. The CDR3 consists of 14 residues. Trimming left V 2 bases short and J 1 base short, with 8 bases between. CDR3 in DNA: TGTGCCAGCAGTTACGGTCCGAGGAACACTGAAGCTTTCTTT. This codes for CASSYGPRNTEAFF.

The chain uses TRBV5-5 and TRBJ1-4; TRBD1 aligns across 9 bases. The junction had 4 bases not matched to a gene; V was cut back by 0 bases and J by 7 bases. The CDR3 sequence is 15 residues long. The V gene's germline CDR1 is SGHKS and CDR2 YYEKEE (reference sequence). The CDR3 nucleotides read TGTGCCAGCAGCTTGGGGACAGGGGAGGGTGAAAAACTGTTTTTT. It yields the protein CASSLGTGEGEKLFF.

The J gene is TRBJ1-6, the V gene TRBV4-1; 11 positions match TRBD1. V trimming: 1 base; J trimming: 7 bases; junction bases outside the gene matches: 15. This CDR3 spans 20 amino acids. In germline, CDR1 is MGHRA, CDR2 YSYEKL. For the CDR3, the DNA is TGCGCCAGCAGCCAAGTCTCGGGCGGAGGGGGGACAGGGGGAAATTCACCCCTCCACTTT. Translation gives CASSQVSGGGGTGGNSPLHF.

Only one count was recorded for this clone. The chain is built from TRBV2 and TRBJ1-4; weak D call: TRBD1 (6 bases). CDR1 is SNHLY, CDR2 FYNNEI, per germline. There are 11 residues in the CDR3. Between the trimmed V and J ends, which lost 7 bases and 8 bases, there was a span of 8 bases. As DNA, the CDR3 is TGTGCCAGCAAGGGGGAGGAAAAACTGTTTTTT. This sequence encodes CASKGEEKLFF.

V and J are TRBV4-3 and TRBJ2-3, with 9 bases that match TRBD2. The germline gives CDR1 LGHNA, CDR2 YSLEER. The length of the CDR3 is 20 residues. After removal of 0 bases from V and 2 bases from J, the junction contained 15 bases not matched to a gene. The DNA for the CDR3 is TGCGCCAGCAGCCAAGATGTCAATTGGGTCAGCGGGGGGACCACAGATACGCAGTATTTT. Encoded protein: CASSQDVNWVSGGTTDTQYF.

The chain employs TRBV12-5 and TRBJ1-1; 8 nucleotides match TRBD1. Germline assignment: CDR1 LGHNT and CDR2 FRNRAP. The CDR3 totals 15 residues. J gave up 5 bases and V 6 bases, and 11 bases lay outside the gene matches. The CDR3 protein is CASGPAGGGMTEAFF. CDR3 nucleotide sequence: TGTGCTAGTGGCCCGGCAGGGGGCGGGATGACTGAAGCTTTCTTT.

This clone was picked up one time. The chain joins TRBV7-2 to TRBJ2-1; TRBD2 aligns across 9 bases. Germline V CDR1 and CDR2: SGHTA, FQGNSA. The CDR3 has 18 amino acids. Trimming removed 1 base from V and 2 bases from J; junction bases left unmatched: 9. CDR3 sequence: CASSLGVRASGAYNEQFF. In DNA form, the CDR3 reads TGTGCCAGCAGCTTAGGAGTTAGGGCTAGCGGGGCCTACAATGAGCAGTTCTTC.

DNA of the CDR3: TGTGCCAGCAGCTTGGACAGGGCGCGCACTGAAGCTTTCTTT. Translating it yields CASSLDRARTEAFF. This chain uses TRBV5-6 with TRBJ1-1; a possible D gene is TRBD1 (6 bases). The germline V and J ends were trimmed by 0 bases and 4 bases, with 10 bases remaining between them. This CDR3 has 14 residues. Germline lookup yields CDR1 SGHDT and CDR2 YYEEEE.

The chain combines TRBV9 with TRBJ2-1; D gene unclear. Trimming removed 4 bases from V and 1 base from J, with 12 bases in between. The CDR3 has 15 amino acids. The germline gives CDR1 SGDLS, CDR2 YYNGEE. This CDR3 reads CASSSRGFSYNEQFF. In DNA form, the CDR3 reads TGTGCCAGCAGCTCCCGAGGTTTTTCCTACAATGAGCAGTTCTTC.

The gene calls are TRBV11-2 and TRBJ2-3, with a tentative D call TRBD1 (7 bases). Germline lookup yields CDR1 SGHAT and CDR2 FQNNGV. The CDR3 length is 15 residues. The ends were cut back, 3 bases at V and 2 bases at J, with 12 bases in the middle. The CDR3 sequence is CASSFRGVVTDTQYF. CDR3 nucleotides: TGTGCCAGCAGCTTCAGGGGGGTGGTCACAGATACGCAGTATTTT.

This chain uses TRBV6-2 or TRBV6-3 with TRBJ1-1; 7 bases agree with TRBD1. V lost 4 bases, J lost 12 bases, and 14 bases stayed unmatched. The CDR3 length is 14 residues. Germline V gives CDR1 MNHEY, CDR2 SVGEGT. The DNA of the CDR3 is TGTGCCAGCAGTTCCCCGGTAGAGGGACAGTTCTCTTTCTTT. Residues: CASSSPVEGQFSFF.

V gene TRBV7-2 combines with J gene TRBJ2-3; TRBD2 aligns across 12 bases. This CDR3 has 16 amino acids. The V gene's germline CDR1 is SGHTA and CDR2 FQGNSA. The V gene end was trimmed by 4 bases and the J gene end by 6 bases; junction bases not matched to a gene: 8. CDR3 loop: CASSSPLAGGHDTQYF. The CDR3 nucleotides read TGTGCCAGCAGCTCCCCTCTAGCGGGGGGGCACGATACGCAGTATTTT.

This chain joins TRBV30 and TRBJ2-3; D is tentatively TRBD1 or TRBD2 (5 bases each). V was pared by 2 bases and J by 2 bases, with 11 bases between. CDR1 and CDR2 (germline): GTSNPN, SVGIG (reference sequence). This CDR3 has 14 amino acids. The CDR3 DNA is TGTGCCTGGAGTACCCGGGGCGTCACAGATACGCAGTATTTT. Protein sequence: CAWSTRGVTDTQYF.

This rearrangement joins TRBV6-4 to TRBJ2-7, with 7 nucleotides matching TRBD1. J gave up 2 bases and V 6 bases, and 1 base lay outside the gene matches. The CDR3 has 12 residues. The germline V gene encodes CDR1 MRHNA and CDR2 SNTAGT. CDR3 residues: CASSDRAYEQYV. Here the CDR3 DNA reads TGTGCCAGCAGCGACAGGGCCTACGAGCAGTACGTC.

The chain links TRBV9 to TRBJ1-5; 7 nucleotides align to TRBD1. This CDR3 region has 15 residues. V lost 1 base, J lost 2 bases, and 3 bases stayed unmatched. Germline V gene sequence: CDR1 SGDLS, CDR2 YYNGEE. CDR3 sequence reads: CASSVTGARNQPQHF. CDR3 in DNA: TGTGCCAGCAGCGTAACAGGGGCCCGCAATCAGCCCCAGCATTTT.

V gene TRBV5-1 combines with J gene TRBJ2-7; 10 nucleotides match TRBD2. V was pared by 0 bases and J by 5 bases, with 14 bases of the junction left unmatched. Per the germline V gene, CDR1 is SGHRS and CDR2 is YFSETQ. The CDR3 length is 18 residues. The CDR3 DNA is TGCGCCAGCAGCTTGGTTAGGCTAGCGGGGGACGTGTTGGACGAGCAGTACTTC. Its translation: CASSLVRLAGDVLDEQYF.

The rearrangement uses TRBV27 and TRBJ2-7; 9 bases map to TRBD2. From germline, CDR1 is MNHEY and CDR2 SMNVEV (reference sequence). The CDR3 loop spans 15 amino acids. V dropped 4 bases and J dropped 2; count of bases not matched to a gene: 6. Here the CDR3 reads CASSSPSGAAYEQYF. DNA for the CDR3: TGTGCCAGCAGTTCCCCTAGCGGGGCGGCCTACGAGCAGTACTTC.

V and J are TRBV7-8 and TRBJ1-1; TRBD1 might be the D (5 bases). Germline CDR1 reads SGHVS; CDR2 reads FQNEAQ. The CDR3 contains 22 residues. V shed 2 bases and J shed 0 bases, with 31 bases lying between them. Here the CDR3 DNA reads TGTGCCAGCAGCTTAAGAGACTCCCTACTGGGAGGTCGGGGACGGGTGAACACTGAAGCTTTCTTT. This translates into CASSLRDSLLGGRGRVNTEAFF.

The V call is TRBV5-1, the J call TRBJ2-1; D ambiguous. V lost 0 bases and J 8 bases, leaving 3 bases between the germline ends. The CDR3 consists of 11 residues. The germline CDR1 and CDR2 sequences are SGHRS and YFSETQ. The CDR3 DNA reads TGCGCCAGCAGCTTGGCTTATGAGCAGTTCTTC. Its protein is CASSLAYEQFF.

The J gene is TRBJ1-5, the V gene TRBV4-3; D is unresolved. CDR1 LGHNA and CDR2 YSLEER come from the germline V gene. V lost 0 bases and J lost 8, with 11 bases in between. This CDR3 spans 14 amino acids. As DNA, the CDR3 is TGCGCCAGCAGCCAAGATGGAGGTACGGAGCCCCAGCATTTT. This sequence encodes CASSQDGGTEPQHF.

J is TRBJ1-2 and V is TRBV3-1 (or the pseudogene TRBV3-2), with no clear D. Germline-derived CDR1 and CDR2 are LGHDT and YNNKEL (reference sequence). The CDR3 covers 12 residues. V lost 2 bases, J lost 3 bases, and 4 bases lay in between. The CDR3 protein is CASSQQDYGYTF. CDR3 bases: TGTGCCAGCAGCCAACAGGACTATGGCTACACCTTC.

This chain uses TRBV5-8 with TRBJ1-1; tentative D call: TRBD1 (5 bases). This CDR3 comprises 15 residues. V lost 2 bases and J 4 bases, leaving 15 bases between the germline ends. Per germline, CDR1 SGHTS and CDR2 YDEGEE. The DNA for the CDR3 is TGTGCCAGCAGCTTCAAAGGGGTTAAGGGCACTGAAGCTTTCTTT. This codes for CASSFKGVKGTEAFF. The whole variable domain, remainder taken from reference TRBV5-8 and TRBJ1-1, is EAGVTQSPTHLIKTRGQQATLRCSPISGHTSVYWYQQALGLGLQFLLWYDEGEERNRGNFPPRFSGRQFPNYSSELNVNALELEDSALYLCASSFKGVKGTEAFFGQGTRLTVV.